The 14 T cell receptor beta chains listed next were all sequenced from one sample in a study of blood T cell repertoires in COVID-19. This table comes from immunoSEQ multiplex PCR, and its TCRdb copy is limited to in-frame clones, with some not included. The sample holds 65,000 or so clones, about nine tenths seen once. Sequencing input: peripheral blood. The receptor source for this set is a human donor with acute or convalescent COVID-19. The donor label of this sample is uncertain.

Written as DNA, the CDR3 is TGTGCCAGCAGCCGGACTAGCGGGTCCGAGGGGAACACCGGGGAGCTGTTTTTT. As protein: CASSRTSGSEGNTGELFF. This chain connects TRBV27 to TRBJ2-2; the match to TRBD2 covers 11 bases. This CDR3 has 18 amino acids. The V gene end was trimmed by 6 bases and the J gene end by 1 base; junction bases not matched to a gene: 10. Germline values: CDR1 MNHEY, CDR2 SMNVEV (reference sequence).

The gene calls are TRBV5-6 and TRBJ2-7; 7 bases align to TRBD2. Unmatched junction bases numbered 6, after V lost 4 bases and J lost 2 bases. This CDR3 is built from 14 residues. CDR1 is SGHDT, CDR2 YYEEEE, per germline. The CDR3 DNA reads TGTGCCAGCAGCGCGCTAGCGGAGACCTACGAGCAGTACGTC. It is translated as CASSALAETYEQYV.

CDR3 loop: CASSPVGAIYGYTF. The CDR3 DNA reads TGTGCCAGTAGCCCGGTGGGCGCGATCTATGGCTACACCTTC. The chain employs TRBV19 and TRBJ1-2; D remains ambiguous. The V end was cut by 6 bases, the J end by 4 bases, with 15 bases between. The CDR3 is 14 residues long. Germline CDR1 reads LNHDA; CDR2 reads SQIVND (reference sequence).

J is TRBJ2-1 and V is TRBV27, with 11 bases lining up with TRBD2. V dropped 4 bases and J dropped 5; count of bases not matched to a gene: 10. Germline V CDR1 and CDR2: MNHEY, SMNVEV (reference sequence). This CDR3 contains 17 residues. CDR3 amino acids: CASSSYSGGAWDNEQFF. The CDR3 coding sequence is TGTGCCAGCAGTTCATATAGCGGGGGGGCTTGGGACAATGAGCAGTTCTTC.

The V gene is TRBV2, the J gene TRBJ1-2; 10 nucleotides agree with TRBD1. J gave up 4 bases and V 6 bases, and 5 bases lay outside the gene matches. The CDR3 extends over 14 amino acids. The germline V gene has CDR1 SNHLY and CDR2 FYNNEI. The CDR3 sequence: CASRGQGVAYGYTF. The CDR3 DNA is TGTGCCAGCAGAGGACAGGGGGTTGCCTATGGCTACACCTTC.

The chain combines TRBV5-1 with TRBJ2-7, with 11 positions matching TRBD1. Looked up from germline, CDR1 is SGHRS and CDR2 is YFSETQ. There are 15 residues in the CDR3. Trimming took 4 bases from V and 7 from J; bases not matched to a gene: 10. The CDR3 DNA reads TGCGCCAGCAGCGTGGGGACAGGGGGTCTGAGGGAGCAGTACTTC. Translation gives CASSVGTGGLREQYF.

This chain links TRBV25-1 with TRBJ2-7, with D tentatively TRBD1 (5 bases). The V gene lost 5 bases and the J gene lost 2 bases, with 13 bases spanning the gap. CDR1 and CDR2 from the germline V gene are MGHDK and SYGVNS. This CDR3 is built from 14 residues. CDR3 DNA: TGTGCCAGCAGTCAGGGAAGGTTAACCTACGAGCAGTACTTC. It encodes CASSQGRLTYEQYF.

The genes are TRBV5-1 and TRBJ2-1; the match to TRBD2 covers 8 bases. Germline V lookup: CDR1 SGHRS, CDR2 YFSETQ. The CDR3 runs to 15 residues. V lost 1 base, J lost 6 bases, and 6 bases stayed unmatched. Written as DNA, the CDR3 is TGCGCCAGCAGCTTGTTCCACGGGGGGGTCAATGAGCAGTTCTTC. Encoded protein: CASSLFHGGVNEQFF.

As DNA, the CDR3 is TGTGCCAGCAGCCAAGAAGGGGGCTCAACTGAAGCTTTCTTT. Translating it yields CASSQEGGSTEAFF. This chain joins TRBV3-1 (or the pseudogene TRBV3-2) and TRBJ1-1; TRBD1 matches at 7 bases. Germline CDR1 reads LGHDT; CDR2 reads YNNKEL (reference sequence). The V segment lost 0 bases and the J segment 5 bases; nucleotides outside the gene matches: 3. This CDR3 region has 14 residues.

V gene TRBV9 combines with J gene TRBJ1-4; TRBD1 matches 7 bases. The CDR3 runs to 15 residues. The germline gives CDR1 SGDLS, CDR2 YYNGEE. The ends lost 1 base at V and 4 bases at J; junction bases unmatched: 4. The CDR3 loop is CASSVTPGGNEKLFF. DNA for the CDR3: TGTGCCAGCAGCGTAACGCCAGGGGGTAATGAAAAACTGTTTTTT.

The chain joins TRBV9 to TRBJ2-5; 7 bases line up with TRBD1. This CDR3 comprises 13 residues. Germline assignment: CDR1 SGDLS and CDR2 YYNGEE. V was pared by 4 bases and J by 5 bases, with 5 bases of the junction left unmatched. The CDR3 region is CASSRTGAETQYF. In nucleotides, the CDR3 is TGTGCCAGCAGCCGCACAGGGGCGGAGACCCAGTACTTC. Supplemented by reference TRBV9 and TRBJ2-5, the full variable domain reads DSGVTQTPKHLITATGQRVTLRCSPRSGDLSVYWYQQSLDQGLQFLIQYYNGEERAKGNILERFSAQQFPDLHSELNLSSLELGDSALYFCASSRTGAETQYFGPGTRLLVL.

The CDR3 loop is CASSPTLDRAPEKLFF. As DNA, the CDR3 is TGTGCCAGCAGCCCGACCCTGGACAGGGCACCTGAAAAACTGTTTTTT. This chain connects TRBV7-8 to TRBJ1-4; 8 nucleotides align to TRBD1. Trimming removed 5 bases from V and 7 bases from J; junction bases left unmatched: 12. CDR3 size: 16 residues. Germline V gene data show CDR1 as SGHVS and CDR2 as FQNEAQ. The entire variable domain, with the rest obtained from reference TRBV7-8 and TRBJ1-4, is as follows: GAGVSQSPRYKVAKRGQDVALRCDPISGHVSLFWYQQALGQGPEFLTYFQNEAQLDKSGLPSDRFFAERPEGSVSTLKIQRTQQEDSAVYLCASSPTLDRAPEKLFFGSGTQLSVL.

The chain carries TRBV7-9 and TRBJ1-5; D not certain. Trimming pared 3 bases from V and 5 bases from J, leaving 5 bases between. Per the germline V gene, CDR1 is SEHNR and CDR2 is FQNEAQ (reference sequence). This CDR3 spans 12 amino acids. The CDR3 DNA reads TGTGCCAGCAGCTTCGTAGATCAGCCCCAGCATTTT. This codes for CASSFVDQPQHF.

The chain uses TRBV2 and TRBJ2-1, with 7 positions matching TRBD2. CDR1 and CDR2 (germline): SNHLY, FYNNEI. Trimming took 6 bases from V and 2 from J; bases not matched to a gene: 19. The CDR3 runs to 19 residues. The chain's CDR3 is CASRGGLLSGIKAYNEQFF. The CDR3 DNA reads TGTGCCAGCAGGGGAGGGTTATTGAGTGGAATTAAAGCCTACAATGAGCAGTTCTTC.